This is a list of T cell receptor beta chains from one sample in a study of blood T cell repertoires in COVID-19. The assay was immunoSEQ multiplex PCR, and TCRdb's table has in-frame clones only and misses some. The repertoire has 180,000 or so clones, roughly 89% of them found once; the top ten carry under 2.5%. Sequences were obtained from PBMCs or T cells enriched from blood (not recorded which). These receptors all stem from a middle-aged woman with acute COVID-19. Both conserved end residues are part of each CDR3. The order of the fields is J gene, V gene, CDR3 protein.

>TRBJ2-7|TRBV11-2
CASSLVERGGFYEQYF
>TRBJ2-7|TRBV9
CASSVGTTSQYEQYF
>TRBJ1-5|TRBV29-1
CSVVGDSNQPQHF
>TRBJ2-5|TRBV7-6
CASSLGVSRETQYF
>TRBJ1-1|TRBV28
CASSLLTEAFF
>TRBJ2-1|TRBV5-6
CASSLGGGSFANEQFF
>TRBJ2-5|TRBV5-6
CASSLSQGGVETQYF
>TRBJ2-2|TRBV4-2
CASSPINGGELFF
>TRBJ2-3|TRBV10-3
CAISELGTGTTDTQYF
>TRBJ1-4|TRBV5-1
CASSLGRNNEKLFF
>TRBJ2-7|TRBV24-1
CATPGRDEQYF
>TRBJ2-3|TRBV10-2
CASSVGRGSTDTQYF
>TRBJ1-5|TRBV3-1/TRBV3-2
CASSQGSRNQPQHF
>TRBJ2-7|TRBV6-5
CASSDRGPSYEQYF
>TRBJ1-2|TRBV10-2
CASSDFTWGRNYGYTF
>TRBJ2-7|TRBV28
CASSLGGWDRGREQYF
>TRBJ1-1|TRBV5-1
CASSLVGPRQGTEAFF
>TRBJ2-5|TRBV6-6
CASSQRTSGSAGETQYF
>TRBJ1-6|TRBV7-7
CASSLGGYDNSPLHF
>TRBJ1-2|TRBV21-1
CASSPDRGGYTF
>TRBJ1-2|TRBV29-1
CSVGDGRGYTF
>TRBJ2-1|TRBV9
CASSPLPGQGFNEQFF
>TRBJ1-4|TRBV30
CAWQADRFEKLFF
>TRBJ2-1|TRBV2
CASTLEASGNTNEQFF
>TRBJ2-1|TRBV4-3
CASSLQGSYKDEQFF
>TRBJ1-1|TRBV5-1
CASSYQMNTEAFF
>TRBJ2-2|TRBV30
CAWSGIAGANTGELFF
>TRBJ2-2|TRBV30
CAWSLVRGLGGELFF
>TRBJ1-3|TRBV9
CASSQNGLAGNTIYF
>TRBJ2-3|TRBV10-3
CAISESLRDTQYF
>TRBJ2-7|TRBV5-6
CASSWGDRVVQYF
>TRBJ2-7|TRBV6-5
CASTVTSGRYEQYF
>TRBJ2-7|TRBV7-2
CASSVHSGSAYEQYF
>TRBJ1-3|TRBV12-3/TRBV12-4
CASSSPGRNTIYF